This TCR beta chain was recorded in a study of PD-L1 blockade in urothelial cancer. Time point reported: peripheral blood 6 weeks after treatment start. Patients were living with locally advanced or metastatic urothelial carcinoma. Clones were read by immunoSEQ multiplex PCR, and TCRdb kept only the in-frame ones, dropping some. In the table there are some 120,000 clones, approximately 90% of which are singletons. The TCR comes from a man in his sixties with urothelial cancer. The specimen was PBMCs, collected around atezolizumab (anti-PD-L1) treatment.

CDR3 loop: CASSEAGMNTEAFF. The DNA of the CDR3 is TGTGCCAGCAGCGAAGCGGGGATGAACACTGAAGCTTTCTTT. The rearrangement joins TRBV9 to TRBJ1-1; D gene uncertain. The CDR3 sequence is 14 residues long. Germline V gene lookup returns CDR1 SGDLS and CDR2 YYNGEE. The V gene lost 3 bases and the J gene lost 0 bases, with 9 bases spanning the gap.